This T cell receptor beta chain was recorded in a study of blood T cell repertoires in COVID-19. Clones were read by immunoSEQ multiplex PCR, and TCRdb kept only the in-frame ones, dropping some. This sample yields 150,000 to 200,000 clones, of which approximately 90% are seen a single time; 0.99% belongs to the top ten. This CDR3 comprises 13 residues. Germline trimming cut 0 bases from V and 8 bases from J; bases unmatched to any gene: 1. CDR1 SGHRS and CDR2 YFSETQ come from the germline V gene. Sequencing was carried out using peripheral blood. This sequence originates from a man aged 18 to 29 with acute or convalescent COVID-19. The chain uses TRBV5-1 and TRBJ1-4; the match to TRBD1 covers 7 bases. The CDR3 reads CASSLEQGEKLFF. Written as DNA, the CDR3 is TGCGCCAGCAGCTTGGAACAGGGGGAAAAACTGTTTTTT.